This T cell receptor (beta chain) was obtained from a study of cytomegalovirus exposure and HLA in healthy donors. Points on this clone: Its matching antigen is unknown.

In the PCR, 60 Vbeta and 13 Jbeta primers were used. Only in-frame clones appear in the TCRdb table, and some are missing; sequencing was by immunoSEQ multiplex PCR. Of approximately 100,000 clones in the sample, 70% to 85% are singletons; the top ten hold 0.79%. Overall study findings and caveats: Diagnosis of cytomegalovirus status made by the classifier reportedly showed high specificity and sensitivity.

This TCR was recovered from a boy between 5 and 17 years old in good health and CMV-seronegative. Sample: PBMCs.

CDR3 nucleotides: TGTGCCGCCGCCCGAATACAGGTTACCTACGAGCAGTACTTC. It specifies CAAARIQVTYEQYF. This sequence joins TRBV28 and TRBJ2-7, with D perhaps matching TRBD1 (5 bases). Germline CDR1 reads MDHEN; CDR2 reads SYDVKM. The CDR3 has 14 amino acids. V lost 11 bases and J 2 bases, leaving 19 bases between the germline ends.